This entry lists 4 T cell receptor beta chains sequenced from one sample in a study of identical twins. TCRdb fed the 5' RACE reads into MiXCR, producing one record per CDR3 protein. This table has about 220,000 distinct CDR3 sequences, 6.5% appearing once. The sample was also reused in another study, on T cells expressing NK-cell markers.

Sequencing input: CD8+ T cells sorted from blood. Source of these receptors: a young woman in good health.

The V and J genes are TRBV6-2 or TRBV6-3 and TRBJ2-4; D is perhaps TRBD1 (5 bases). The CDR3 length is 15 residues. Germline V CDR1 and CDR2: MNHEY, SVGEGT. V was shortened by 4 bases and J by 0 bases, with 10 bases between the two germline ends. Here the CDR3 DNA reads TGTGCCAGCAGTTTAGGACATCTAGCCAAAAACATTCAGTACTTC. The encoded protein is CASSLGHLAKNIQYF.

The chain couples TRBV6-9 to TRBJ1-2, with D hard to call. Germline V gene data show CDR1 as MNHGY and CDR2 as SVAAGI. CDR3 length equals 9 residues. V was trimmed by 8 bases and J by 7 bases, leaving 5 bases between them. This chain's CDR3 is CASVGGYTF. The CDR3 DNA sequence: TGTGCCAGCGTTGGTGGCTACACCTTC.

The gene calls are TRBV24-1 and TRBJ2-3; weak D call: TRBD1 (6 bases). CDR1 is KGHDR and CDR2 is SFDVKD in the germline V gene. The CDR3 totals 13 residues. Trimming removed 5 bases from V and 6 bases from J, with 11 bases in between. The CDR3 loop is CATSAYREDTQYF. The CDR3 DNA reads as TGTGCCACCAGTGCTTACAGGGAGGATACGCAGTATTTT.

The chain joins TRBV7-9 to TRBJ2-7, with a weak D call TRBD1 (6 bases). The CDR3 is 15 amino acids. Germline assignment: CDR1 SEHNR and CDR2 FQNEAQ (reference sequence). V was trimmed by 2 bases and J by 2 bases, leaving 13 bases between them. The CDR3 bases are TGTGCCAGCAGCTTAATTCCGGACAGACCCTACGAGCAGTACTTC. The encoded protein is CASSLIPDRPYEQYF.